What follows describes a single TCR beta chain. This sample stems from a study of control samples from healthy donors and cancer patients. Sequencing used immunoSEQ multiplex PCR; TCRdb keeps in-frame clones, though not all of them. The repertoire consists of approximately 140,000 clones, with 80% to 95% occurring once and the leading ten covering almost 6%. The CDR3 totals 14 residues. Germline-derived CDR1 and CDR2 are SNHLY and FYNNEI. Between the trimmed V and J ends, which lost 7 bases and 0 bases, there was a span of 12 bases. J is TRBJ1-1 and V is TRBV2; D is unclear. The sequence came from a man in his late teens or twenties in good health. The specimen sequenced was blood. The CDR3, as DNA: TGTGCCAGCAATGCTTTAAACCTGAACACTGAAGCTTTCTTT. Protein: CASNALNLNTEAFF.